These 21 T cell receptor beta chains share one sample of origin, sequenced in a study of blood T cell repertoires in COVID-19. Only in-frame clones appear in the TCRdb table, and some are missing; sequencing was by immunoSEQ multiplex PCR. Of about 310,000 clones detected, about nine tenths appear once; the ten largest clones hold 9.5%. The sequenced material came from PBMCs or T cells enriched from blood (not recorded which). The receptors derive from a woman aged 40-49 years who had recovered from COVID-19.

In its sample, this clone was seen once. V and J are TRBV5-6 and TRBJ1-2; possible D gene TRBD1, 5 bases. Germline CDR1 and CDR2: SGHDT and YYEEEE. Trimming cost V 0 bases and J 5 bases, with 8 bases left between them. CDR3 length: 13 residues. The chain's CDR3 is CASSLVAGYGYTF. The CDR3 DNA is TGTGCCAGCAGCTTGGTGGCAGGGTATGGCTACACCTTC.

The V gene is TRBV19, the J gene TRBJ2-2; D not resolved. V was clipped by 2 bases and J by 5 bases, with 12 bases between them. The CDR3 covers 15 residues. The germline V gene encodes CDR1 LNHDA and CDR2 SQIVND (reference sequence). The CDR3 sequence is CASSIRPYYTGELFF. In nucleotides, the CDR3 is TGTGCCAGTAGTATACGGCCGTACTATACCGGGGAGCTGTTTTTT.

V is TRBV18 and J is TRBJ1-2, with 8 bases fitting TRBD1. Germline V gene sequence: CDR1 KGHSH, CDR2 LQKENI. The CDR3 is 15 residues long. V was pared by 5 bases and J by 4 bases, with 9 bases of the junction left unmatched. The CDR3 spells CASSLTGENGYGYTF. The CDR3 coding sequence is TGTGCCAGCTCATTGACAGGGGAGAATGGCTATGGCTACACCTTC.

In nucleotides, the CDR3 is TGCGCCAGCAGTGAGTCGGCGGGGGGGCGACAAGAGACCCAGTACTTC. Translating gives CASSESAGGRQETQYF. The chain carries TRBV10-2 and TRBJ2-5; the match to TRBD2 covers 9 bases. This CDR3 has 16 residues. Per germline, CDR1 WSHSY and CDR2 SAAADI. V lost 0 bases to trimming and J lost 2 bases; unmatched junction nucleotides: 4.

The chain uses TRBV18 and TRBJ2-7; the match to TRBD1 covers 9 bases. Germline-derived CDR1 and CDR2 are KGHSH and LQKENI. J lost 5 bases, V lost 3 bases, and 5 bases had no gene match. The CDR3 consists of 14 residues. The CDR3 coding sequence is TGTGCCAGCTCACCCGGGACAGGGTCCCACGAGCAGTACTTC. The encoded protein is CASSPGTGSHEQYF.

V is TRBV11-1 and J is TRBJ2-7; a possible D gene is TRBD1 (5 bases). Trimming removed 5 bases at V and 0 bases at J, with 14 bases between. Per the germline V gene, CDR1 is SGHAT and CDR2 is FQDESV (reference sequence). The CDR3 sequence is 15 residues long. The CDR3 nucleotides read TGTGCCAGCAGCATTATAACGACAGACTCCTACGAGCAGTACTTC. Translated, it gives CASSIITTDSYEQYF.

The CDR3 region has the DNA TGTGCCAGCAGCCTCCGGACTAGCGGGTTCGCCTACGAGCAGTACTTC. Translated, it gives CASSLRTSGFAYEQYF. The chain employs TRBV7-2 and TRBJ2-7; 11 positions match TRBD2. The CDR3 totals 16 residues. Germline CDR1 and CDR2: SGHTA and FQGNSA. V dropped 5 bases and J dropped 2; count of bases not matched to a gene: 8.

The genes are TRBV6-5 and TRBJ2-5; D gene unclear. V was pared by 4 bases and J by 5 bases, with 5 bases between. There are 11 residues in the CDR3. CDR1 and CDR2 from the germline V gene are MNHEY and SVGAGI. This chain's CDR3 is CASSSPETQYF. The CDR3 nucleotides are TGTGCCAGCAGTTCTCCGGAGACCCAGTACTTC.

The CDR3 coding sequence is TGTGCCACCAGTTCAGCGGGCTCCTACGAGCAGTACTTC. Translation gives CATSSAGSYEQYF. This chain joins TRBV15 and TRBJ2-7; possibly TRBD2 for D (6 bases). The CDR3 is 13 residues long. V lost 6 bases and J lost 0, with 9 bases in between. The V gene's germline CDR1 is LNHNV and CDR2 YYDKDF (reference sequence).

J is TRBJ2-1 and V is TRBV19, with D tentatively TRBD1 (6 bases). The germline V gene encodes CDR1 LNHDA and CDR2 SQIVND (reference sequence). V was clipped by 5 bases and J by 0 bases, with 14 bases between them. CDR3 size: 16 residues. CDR3 nucleotides: TGTGCCAGTAGTGTGACAGGACCAAGCTCCTACAATGAGCAGTTCTTC. Encoded protein: CASSVTGPSSYNEQFF.

In DNA, the CDR3 is TGCAGTGCTAGTGGGGGGACAGCGACATGGGCCCAGTACTTC. This encodes CSASGGTATWAQYF. The chain has TRBV20-1 and TRBJ2-5; a weak D match, TRBD1 (7 bases). Trimming left V 3 bases short and J 9 bases short, with 20 bases between. Germline values: CDR1 DFQATT, CDR2 SNEGSKA (reference sequence). The CDR3 runs to 14 residues.

The chain joins TRBV5-1 to TRBJ1-4; 8 nucleotides align to TRBD1. Germline CDR1 and CDR2: SGHRS and YFSETQ. The trim removed 4 bases at V and 0 bases at J, leaving 2 bases unmatched. The CDR3 sequence is 15 residues long. Here the CDR3 reads CASSEGQATNEKLFF. The CDR3 DNA follows: TGCGCCAGCAGCGAGGGACAGGCAACTAATGAAAAACTGTTTTTT.

CDR3 in DNA: TGCAGCGTCAGGGTCGCCACTGAAGCTTTCTTT. This sequence encodes CSVRVATEAFF. The rearrangement uses TRBV29-1 and TRBJ1-1; D perhaps matches TRBD1 (5 bases). There are 11 residues in the CDR3. CDR1 and CDR2 from the germline V gene are SQVTM and ANQGSEA. The V gene lost 6 bases and the J gene lost 4 bases, with 9 bases spanning the gap.

The V call is TRBV7-3, the J call TRBJ2-3; D unresolved. V lost 2 bases and J lost 8, with 5 bases in between. This CDR3 is built from 11 residues. Per the germline V gene, CDR1 is SGHTA and CDR2 is FQGTGA. CDR3 in amino acids: CASSLGLTQYF. CDR3 DNA: TGTGCCAGCAGCTTAGGGCTTACGCAGTATTTT. The variable domain in full, completed from reference TRBV7-3 and TRBJ2-3, reads GAGVSQTPSNKVTEKGKYVELRCDPISGHTALYWYRQSLGQGPEFLIYFQGTGAADDSGLPNDRFFAVRPEGSVSTLKIQRTERGDSAVYLCASSLGLTQYFGPGTRLTVL.

The chain couples TRBV29-1 to TRBJ1-1; TRBD1 might be the D (6 bases). V was pared by 7 bases and J by 1 base, with 10 bases between. CDR1 SQVTM and CDR2 ANQGSEA come from the germline V gene. This CDR3 region has 12 residues. The CDR3 coding sequence is TGCAGCGGTCACAGGGAGAACACTGAAGCTTTCTTT. Its protein product is CSGHRENTEAFF.

The chain employs TRBV7-2 and TRBJ1-5, with a tentative D call TRBD1 (6 bases). Deletions cut 1 base from V and 2 bases from J, with 15 bases between. The V gene's germline CDR1 is SGHTA and CDR2 FQGNSA. CDR3 length: 17 residues. The CDR3 loop is CASSLGSGANRNQPQHF. DNA of the CDR3: TGTGCCAGCAGCTTAGGGTCAGGGGCCAACCGCAATCAGCCCCAGCATTTT.

This chain joins TRBV2 and TRBJ2-7, with D perhaps matching TRBD1 (5 bases). Germline CDR1 SNHLY, CDR2 FYNNEI. This CDR3 has 12 residues. Trimming left V 6 bases short and J 2 bases short, with 8 bases between. CDR3 amino acids: CASRQGAYEQYF. DNA for the CDR3: TGTGCCAGCAGGCAGGGCGCCTACGAGCAGTACTTC.

This rearrangement joins TRBV11-2 to TRBJ1-1; no definite D call. Germline V lookup: CDR1 SGHAT, CDR2 FQNNGV. The CDR3 spans 12 residues. V was clipped by 0 bases and J by 8 bases, with 7 bases between them. The CDR3, as DNA: TGTGCCAGCAGCTTAGATACTATAGAAGCTTTCTTT. This codes for CASSLDTIEAFF. The full variable domain, rest sourced from reference TRBV11-2 and TRBJ1-1, is EAGVAQSPRYKIIEKRQSVAFWCNPISGHATLYWYQQILGQGPKLLIQFQNNGVVDDSQLPKDRFSAERLKGVDSTLKIQPAKLEDSAVYLCASSLDTIEAFFGQGTRLTVV.

V gene TRBV5-1 combines with J gene TRBJ2-5; 10 nucleotides agree with TRBD2. V gave up 0 bases and J gave up 9 bases; unmatched junction bases: 14. The CDR3 contains 17 residues. Germline lookup yields CDR1 SGHRS and CDR2 YFSETQ. The CDR3 is CASSLVGSGGPQRAQYF. CDR3 coding DNA: TGCGCCAGCAGCTTGGTTGGTAGCGGGGGGCCCCAAAGGGCCCAGTACTTC.

V usage is TRBV12-3 or TRBV12-4 and J usage is TRBJ1-5; 7 bases are a match to TRBD1. Germline trimming cut 6 bases from V and 9 bases from J; bases unmatched to any gene: 8. The CDR3 runs 13 residues. CDR3: CASRGTAAGPQHF. CDR3 DNA sequence: TGTGCCAGCAGGGGGACAGCCGCCGGGCCCCAGCATTTT.

The chain is built from TRBV3-1 (or the pseudogene TRBV3-2) and TRBJ1-3; weak D call: TRBD1 (5 bases). The germline V gene encodes CDR1 LGHDT and CDR2 YNNKEL (reference sequence). CDR3 length: 16 amino acids. V lost 5 bases and J 0 bases, leaving 14 bases between the germline ends. As DNA, the CDR3 is TGTGCCAGCAGCGGAGACAAGACAGTCTCTGGAAACACCATATATTTT. Amino acid sequence: CASSGDKTVSGNTIYF.